This TCR beta chain was captured in a study of cytomegalovirus exposure and HLA in healthy donors. Both 60 Vbeta primers and 13 Jbeta primers went into the PCR. Sequenced by immunoSEQ multiplex PCR; TCRdb stores in-frame clones only, minus some. The sample totals about 72,000 clones. Notes on the study in general: Indistinguishability led to the exclusion of some V segments, TRBV6-2 and TRBV6-3 included.

Unmatched junction bases numbered 5, after V lost 2 bases and J lost 5 bases. Germline-derived CDR1 and CDR2 are MNHEY and SVGAGI. CDR3 length equals 15 residues. Concerning this clone itself: The antigen remains undetermined.

The receptor's source is a man aged 45-65 years in good health and CMV-seropositive. V gene TRBV6-5 combines with J gene TRBJ1-4; TRBD1 matches at 7 bases. The sample taken for sequencing was PBMCs. The CDR3 DNA reads as TGTGCCAGCAGTTACGTCCGGGACAGCAATGAAAAACTGTTTTTT. This gives the protein CASSYVRDSNEKLFF.